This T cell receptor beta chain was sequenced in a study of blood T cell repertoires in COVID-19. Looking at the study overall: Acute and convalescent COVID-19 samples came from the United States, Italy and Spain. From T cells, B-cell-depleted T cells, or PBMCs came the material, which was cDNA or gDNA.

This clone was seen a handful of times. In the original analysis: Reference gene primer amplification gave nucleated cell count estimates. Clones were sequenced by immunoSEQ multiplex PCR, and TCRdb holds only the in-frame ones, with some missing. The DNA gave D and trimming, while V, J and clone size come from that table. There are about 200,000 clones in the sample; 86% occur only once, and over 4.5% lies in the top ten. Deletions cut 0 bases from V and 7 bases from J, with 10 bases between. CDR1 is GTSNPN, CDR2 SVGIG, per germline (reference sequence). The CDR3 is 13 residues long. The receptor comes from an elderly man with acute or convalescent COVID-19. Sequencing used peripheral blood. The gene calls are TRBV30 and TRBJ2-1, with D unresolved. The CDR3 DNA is TGTGCCTGGAGTGTAGTCTTACGGAATGAGCAGTTCTTC. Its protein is CAWSVVLRNEQFF.